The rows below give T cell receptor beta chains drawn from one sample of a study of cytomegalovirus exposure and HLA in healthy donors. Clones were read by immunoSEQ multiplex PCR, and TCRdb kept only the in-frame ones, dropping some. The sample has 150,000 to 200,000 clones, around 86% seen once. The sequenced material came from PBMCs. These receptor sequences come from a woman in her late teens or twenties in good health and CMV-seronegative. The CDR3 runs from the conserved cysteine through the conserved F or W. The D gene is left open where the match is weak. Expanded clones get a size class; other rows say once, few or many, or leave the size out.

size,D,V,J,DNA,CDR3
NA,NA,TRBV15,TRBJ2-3,TGTGCCACCAGCAGTCACTTTAGCACAGATACGCAGTATTTT,CATSSHFSTDTQYF
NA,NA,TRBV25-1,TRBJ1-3,TGTGCCAGCAGTGAGACAGGCCCTGGAAACACCATATATTTT,CASSETGPGNTIYF
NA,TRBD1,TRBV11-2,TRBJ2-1,TGTGCCAGCAGCTCCCTTCGGACAGGGAAGGAATTAAATGAGCAGTTCTTC,CASSSLRTGKELNEQFF
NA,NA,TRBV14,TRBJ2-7,TGTGCCAGCAGCCAAGTTCGGGGTCAGTACTTC,CASSQVRGQYF
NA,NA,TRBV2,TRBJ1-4,TGTGCCAGCAGGCGGGGGACAACAACTAATGAAAAACTGTTTTTT,CASRRGTTTNEKLFF
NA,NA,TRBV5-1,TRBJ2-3,TGCGCCAGCGACGAAGGAGGGGAGCGTACGCAGTATTTT,CASDEGGERTQYF
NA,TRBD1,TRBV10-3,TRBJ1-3,TGTGCCATCGCTGACAGGGAGGATTCTGGAAACACCATATATTTT,CAIADREDSGNTIYF
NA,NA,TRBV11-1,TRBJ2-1,TGTGCCAGCAGCTTAGCAGGGGCGGATGAGCAGTTCTTC,CASSLAGADEQFF
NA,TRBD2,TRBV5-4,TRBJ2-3,TGTGCCAGCAGCTTGGAAGCGGGGGGGCTCGCAGATACGCAGTATTTT,CASSLEAGGLADTQYF
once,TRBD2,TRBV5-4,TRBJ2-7,TGTGCCAGCAGCTGGACTAGCGGGAACAACGAGCAGTACTTC,CASSWTSGNNEQYF
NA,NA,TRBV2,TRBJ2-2,TGTGCCAGCAGTGTTGGGGGGACAGCGAACACCGGGGAGCTGTTTTTT,CASSVGGTANTGELFF
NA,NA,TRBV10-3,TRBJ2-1,TGTGCCATCAGTGGAGGGACAAACCAAGACTACAGGGAGCAGTTCTTC,CAISGGTNQDYREQFF
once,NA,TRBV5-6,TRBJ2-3,TGTGCCAGCAGCTTAGAGGGACGGGGGACAGATACGCAGTATTTT,CASSLEGRGTDTQYF
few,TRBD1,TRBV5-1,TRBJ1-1,TGCGCCAGCAGCTCGGGACAGACCACTGAAGCTTTCTTT,CASSSGQTTEAFF
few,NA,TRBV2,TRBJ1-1,TGTGCCAGCAGTAGGACAGACACTGAAGCTTTCTTT,CASSRTDTEAFF
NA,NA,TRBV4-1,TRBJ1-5,TGCGCCAGCAGAATGGGGGGATTTAGCAATCAGCCCCAGCATTTT,CASRMGGFSNQPQHF
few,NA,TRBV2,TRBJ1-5,TGTGCCAGCAGCGCGGACAGTTCGGGGCAGCCCCAGCATTTT,CASSADSSGQPQHF
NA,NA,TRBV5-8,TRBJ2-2,TGTGCCAGCAGCTTGGCCGGGAACACCGGGGAGCTGTTTTTT,CASSLAGNTGELFF
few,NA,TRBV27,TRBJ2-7,TGTGCCAGCAGTGAAACAGGTGGAGCCTACGAGCAGTACTTC,CASSETGGAYEQYF
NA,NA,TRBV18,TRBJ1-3,TGTGCCAGCTCCTTCCTTCAACAGCAAGACTCTGGAAACACCATATATTTT,CASSFLQQQDSGNTIYF
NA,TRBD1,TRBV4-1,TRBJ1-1,TGCGCCAGCAGAGGAGGTACAGGGGGATGGACTGAAGCTTTCTTT,CASRGGTGGWTEAFF
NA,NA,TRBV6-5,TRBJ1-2,TGTGCCAGCAGCGGGGGTTATGGCTACACCTTC,CASSGGYGYTF
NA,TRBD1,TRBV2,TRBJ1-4,TGTGCCAGCAGCCTTAATTACCGGGACAGGGGACGGGGAAAACTGTTTTTT,CASSLNYRDRGRGKLFF
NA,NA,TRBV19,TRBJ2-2,TGTGCCAGTAGAATATCGTACGGGGAGCTGTTTTTT,CASRISYGELFF
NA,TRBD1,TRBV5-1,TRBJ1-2,TGCGCCAGCAGCTCGACAGGGAGAGGCTATGGCTACACCTTC,CASSSTGRGYGYTF
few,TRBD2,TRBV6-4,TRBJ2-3,TGTGCCAGCAGCGAGGGACTAGCGGGAGGGCCGTTGAGTACAGATACGCAGTATTTT,CASSEGLAGGPLSTDTQYF
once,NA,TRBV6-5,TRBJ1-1,TGTGCCAGCAATGCGGGGGCGTTCACTGAAGCTTTCTTT,CASNAGAFTEAFF
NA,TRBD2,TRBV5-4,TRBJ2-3,TGTGCCAGCAGCTCGGGGGGGGAATCTAGCAAATATACGCAGTATTTT,CASSSGGESSKYTQYF
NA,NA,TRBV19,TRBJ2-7,TGTGCCAGTAGTATCAGGGGCCGGTGGGAGCAGTACTTC,CASSIRGRWEQYF
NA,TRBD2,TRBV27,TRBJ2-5,TGTGCCAGCAGTCTACTAGCGGGGGGGTTGTACCAAGAGACCCAGTACTTC,CASSLLAGGLYQETQYF
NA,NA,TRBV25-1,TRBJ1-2,TGTGCCAGCAGTGCCCCGACCGGGTATGGCTACACCTTC,CASSAPTGYGYTF
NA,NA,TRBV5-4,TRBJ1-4,TGTGCCAGCAGCTTAGGGCAGGGTAATGAAAAACTGTTTTTT,CASSLGQGNEKLFF